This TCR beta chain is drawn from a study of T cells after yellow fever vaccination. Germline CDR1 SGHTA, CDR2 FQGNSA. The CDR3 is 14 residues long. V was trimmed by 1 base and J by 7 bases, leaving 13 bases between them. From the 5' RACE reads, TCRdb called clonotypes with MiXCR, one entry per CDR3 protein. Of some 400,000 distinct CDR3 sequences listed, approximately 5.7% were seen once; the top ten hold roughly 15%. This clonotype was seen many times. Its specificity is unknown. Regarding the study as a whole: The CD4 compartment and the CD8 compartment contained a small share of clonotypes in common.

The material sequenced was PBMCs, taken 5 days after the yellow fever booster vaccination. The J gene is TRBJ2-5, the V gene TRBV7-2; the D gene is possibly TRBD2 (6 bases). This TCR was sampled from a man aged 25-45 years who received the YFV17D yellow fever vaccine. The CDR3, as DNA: TGTGCCAGCAGCTTAGGAGGGGAGGAGGCGACCCAGTACTTC. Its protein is CASSLGGEEATQYF. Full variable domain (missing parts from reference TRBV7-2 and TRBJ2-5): GAGVSQSPSNKVTEKGKDVELRCDPISGHTALYWYRQSLGQGLEFLIYFQGNSAPDKSGLPSDRFSAERTGGSVSTLTIQRTQQEDSAVYLCASSLGGEEATQYFGPGTRLLVL.